These 10 T cell receptor beta chains came from one sample sequenced in a study of blood T cells in healthy people across ages. A second PCR, run for about 6 to 12 cycles, used a sample-barcoded 5' primer plus a J-beta primer mix. MiXCR, run by TCRdb on the 5' RACE reads, gives a single entry per CDR3 protein. In the table there are about 1.1 million distinct CDR3 sequences, less than 45% of which are singletons. Material for sequencing was blood. The source is a man aged 18 to 30 in good health.

The chain combines TRBV28 with TRBJ1-2, with 10 bases fitting TRBD1. V was clipped by 3 bases and J by 4 bases; unmatched bases: 11. The CDR3 length is 17 residues. Germline V gene data show CDR1 as MDHEN and CDR2 as SYDVKM. CDR3 sequence reads: CASSFPAGTGDLYGYTF. The DNA of the CDR3 is TGTGCCAGCAGTTTCCCTGCCGGGACAGGGGATCTCTATGGCTACACCTTC.

This sequence joins TRBV29-1 and TRBJ1-2, with 10 bases lining up with TRBD1. Unmatched junction bases numbered 12, after V lost 6 bases and J lost 5 bases. This CDR3 has 15 residues. Germline CDR1 SQVTM, CDR2 ANQGSEA. The CDR3 is CSVQVGQGEWYGYTF. The CDR3 DNA follows: TGCAGCGTGCAAGTCGGACAGGGGGAGTGGTATGGCTACACCTTC.

The chain carries TRBV7-2 and TRBJ2-3; TRBD2 agrees at 10 bases. This CDR3 comprises 16 residues. Germline assignment: CDR1 SGHTA and CDR2 FQGNSA. J gave up 3 bases and V 5 bases, and 8 bases lay outside the gene matches. CDR3 sequence reads: CASSTSGVTDTDTQYF. The CDR3 nucleotides read TGTGCCAGCAGCACTAGCGGGGTGACCGATACAGATACGCAGTATTTT.

This clonotype was seen a handful of times. The rearrangement links TRBV12-3 or TRBV12-4 to TRBJ2-5, with 7 nucleotides matching TRBD1. Germline trimming cut 7 bases from V and 4 bases from J; bases unmatched to any gene: 12. CDR3 size: 15 residues. CDR3 bases: TGTGCCAGCACCTACCGGATACAGGGGACAGAGACCCAGTACTTC. Translated, it gives CASTYRIQGTETQYF.

The chain couples TRBV5-1 to TRBJ2-2; 8 bases agree with TRBD1. The CDR3 covers 15 residues. Germline CDR1 SGHRS, CDR2 YFSETQ. V shed 3 bases, J shed 7 bases, and the junction held 8 bases outside the gene matches. This CDR3 is CASSSGQGEIGELFF. CDR3 nucleotides: TGCGCCAGCAGCTCCGGACAGGGCGAGATCGGGGAGCTGTTTTTT.

The rearrangement links TRBV6-6 to TRBJ1-3, with 10 bases matching TRBD1. The germline gives CDR1 MNHNY, CDR2 SVGAGI (reference sequence). Germline trimming cut 5 bases from V and 4 bases from J; bases unmatched to any gene: 5. The CDR3 contains 15 residues. The DNA of the CDR3 is TGTGCCAGCAGTCCGGGACAGGGGACAGGAAACACCATATATTTT. Protein sequence: CASSPGQGTGNTIYF.

The chain has TRBV5-1 and TRBJ1-6; D is ambiguous. CDR3 length: 11 amino acids. Germline V gene lookup returns CDR1 SGHRS and CDR2 YFSETQ. V was clipped by 0 bases and J by 14 bases, with 6 bases between them. DNA for the CDR3: TGCGCCAGCAGCTTGGATGGGACCCTCCACTTT. It encodes CASSLDGTLHF.

There are many counts of this clonotype. The chain combines TRBV12-3 or TRBV12-4 with TRBJ1-4, with D maybe TRBD1 (5 bases). The V and J ends lost 6 bases and 6 bases respectively, with 11 bases between them. The CDR3 has 13 amino acids. The CDR3 is CASSPGMYEKLFF. In nucleotides, the CDR3 is TGTGCCAGCAGCCCAGGGATGTATGAAAAACTGTTTTTT.

The gene calls are TRBV6-1 and TRBJ1-2; unclear D gene. V gave up 9 bases and J gave up 0 bases, with 11 bases separating them. Germline V gene lookup returns CDR1 MNHNS and CDR2 SASEGT. The CDR3 loop spans 13 amino acids. The CDR3 reads CASTSSANYGYTF. CDR3 nucleotide sequence: TGTGCCAGTACCAGTTCAGCTAACTATGGCTACACCTTC.

This rearrangement joins TRBV29-1 to TRBJ2-7, with a possible D match to TRBD1 (6 bases). Germline CDR1 reads SQVTM; CDR2 reads ANQGSEA. V lost 1 base and J lost 7, with 14 bases in between. The CDR3 spans 13 residues. The DNA of the CDR3 is TGCAGCGTTGAAGGGACAGTATACAATGAGCAGTACTTC. Protein: CSVEGTVYNEQYF.